This T cell receptor beta chain was sequenced for a study of control samples from healthy donors and cancer patients. Some clones are missing from TCRdb's copy, which holds only in-frame ones; the method was immunoSEQ multiplex PCR. The sample yields 95,000 to 130,000 clones, 80% to 90% seen once. The CDR3 is 15 amino acids. V shed 5 bases, J shed 8 bases, and the junction held 5 bases outside the gene matches. Germline V gives CDR1 MDHEN, CDR2 SYDVKM. Material: PBMCs. The chain links TRBV28 to TRBJ2-2; 13 bases are shared with TRBD2. The TCR was taken from a woman between 50 and 59 years old with colorectal cancer. DNA of the CDR3: TGTGCCAGCAGTCCGCCGACTAGCGGGAGGGGGGAGCTGTTTTTT. This gives the protein CASSPPTSGRGELFF. The full variable domain, completed using reference TRBV28 and TRBJ2-2, is DVKVTQSSRYLVKRTGEKVFLECVQDMDHENMFWYRQDPGLGLRLIYFSYDVKMKEKGDIPEGYSVSREKKERFSLILESASTNQTSMYLCASSPPTSGRGELFFGEGSRLTVL.